This T cell receptor beta chain was recovered during a study of T cell repertoires in cytomegalovirus infection. Study-wide context: It was the public TCR beta signatures that indicated both CMV infection and matching HLA type.

The table lists this clonotype with a few counts. Its antigen is not known. TCRdb called the reads again in MiXCR, with one record for every CDR3 protein. The table includes hundreds of thousands of distinct CDR3 sequences, roughly a quarter detected once. The CDR3 is made up of 15 amino acids. Germline CDR1 reads SGHDT; CDR2 reads YYEEEE. Deletions cut 4 bases from V and 3 bases from J, with 17 bases between. Study-wide points: HLA-C-restricted TCR beta clonotypes specific for CMV led the ex vivo response. Carriers of CMV plus the relevant HLA were identified by cumulative public TCR beta family frequency.

Material for sequencing was CD8+ T cells from PBMCs. This rearrangement joins TRBV5-6 to TRBJ2-7, with D possibly being TRBD1 or TRBD2 (6 bases each). This TCR was sampled from a human donor in good health (CMV status not recorded). Some clones in this sample may be carry-over from other donors' samples. Here the CDR3 reads CASSRGAGEVYEQYV. The DNA of the CDR3 is TGTGCCAGCAGCCGTGGGGCAGGGGAGGTCTACGAGCAGTACGTC.